This TCR beta chain was captured in a study of OX40 agonist ivuxolimab in advanced cancers. Study information: Prior anti-PD-1, anti-PD-L1 or anti-CTLA-4 therapy was allowed; 40% had some. Partial response was recorded in three patients: one hepatocellular carcinoma and two cutaneous melanoma cases. Findings and caveats of the study: Among T cells, CD8+ cells averaged more expanded clones than CD4+ cells. The study did not work out the antigen specificity of the expanded peripheral T cells.

Worth noting for this clone: Antigen specificity is unknown.

CDR1 and CDR2 (germline): MGHRA, YSYEKL. The CDR3 loop spans 16 amino acids. J was trimmed by 3 bases and V by 3 bases; bases with no gene match: 10. Here immunoSEQ multiplex PCR was the method, and the copy in TCRdb shows in-frame clones only, minus some. The table records fewer than 65,000 clones, around 82% of them present only once. Sequences were derived from CD4+ or CD8+ T cells sorted from blood, sampled in a trial of the OX40 agonist ivuxolimab. The receptor was isolated from an adult with an advanced solid tumor such as melanoma, head and neck, liver or kidney cancer. The chain recombines TRBV4-1 with TRBJ1-1; 7 positions match TRBD1. CDR3 loop: CASSQEDRVRYTEAFF. The DNA for the CDR3 is TGCGCCAGCAGCCAGGAAGACAGGGTTCGGTACACTGAAGCTTTCTTT.